This TCR beta chain is from a study of CD8+CD57+ T cells in acquired aplastic anemia listed by TCRdb under 2018. For context, the study as a whole: DNA extracted from sorted CD4+ and CD8+ cells had a mean of around 3.3 ug, with a range of roughly 0.18 to 27.4 ug. CD8+CD57+ expansion was defined as a frequency above the mean frequency observed in healthy subjects.

Genomic DNA served as template for TCR beta VDJ combination and CDR3 sequence profiling. An Illumina HiSeq 2000 was the platform used for TCR repertoire sequencing. From the authors' description of their analysis: Repertoires were assessed using TRBV/TRBJ rearrangement plots, CDR3 size and DJ length profiles, and Simpson's diversity index. Whichever DNA sequence was most abundant in the deep sequencing data was defined as the immunodominant clone. CDR3 amino acid sequences were screened for sharing across subjects and compared with published repertoires and the VDJdb database. TCRdb trimmed public reads at Q25 via fastp, called clones via MiXCR and kept in-frame beta chains. Entries that share a CDR3 protein sequence are merged under the most common genes and DNA. These V and J calls are TCRdb output, not the study's own analysis. Recorded for this sample are about 150,000 distinct CDR3 sequences; less than 50% of them occurred a single time. 30% to 40% of the sample comes from the top ten.

On the study overall, not on this receptor specifically: Around 31 CD8+ CDR3 sequences were shared between patients and controls but appeared highly expressed in patients and within their immunodominant clones. Patients and healthy controls showed no significant difference in CD8+ Simpson's diversity (P=0.060).

The germline V gene encodes CDR1 LNHDA and CDR2 SQIVND (reference sequence). The CDR3 runs 17 amino acids, cysteine and phenylalanine included. Solely the CDR3 DNA is kept, with 51 bases framed from the first base. Trimming removed 5 bases from V and 3 bases from J; the gene matches leave 11 bases unexplained. Patients chosen for sequencing had shown expansion of CD8+CD57+ cells by flow cytometry. Severe acquired aplastic anemia was diagnosed in all patients according to International Study of Aplastic Anemia and Agranulocytosis and Camitta criteria. At the time blood was sampled, none of the patients had received any therapy. The study deep-sequenced TCR repertoires of sorted CD4+ and CD8+ blood T cells from severe aplastic anemia patients and healthy subjects. Patients were enrolled in the USA under clinicaltrials.gov protocols 00001620, 01623167, 00001397, 00071045, 00081523 and 00961064. Ficoll-Paque density gradient centrifugation was used to isolate peripheral blood mononuclear cells. Before DNA extraction, CD4+ and CD8+ T cells were sorted with FACS or magnetic beads.

With regard to this clonotype: There is no known antigen for this receptor. No clone much larger than this one lies a single base away; base qualities are absent.

The receptor was derived from a human donor with aplastic anemia. The rearranged segments are TRBV19 and TRBJ1-4; 8 central nucleotides agree with TRBD1. Sequencing was done on a sample of sorted CD4+, CD8+, or CD8+CD57+ T cells (not recorded which) from PBMCs. The CDR3 loop reads CASSARTGNRPNEKLFF. The nucleotide sequence reads as follows: TGTGCCAGTAGTGCCAGGACAGGGAATCGGCCTAATGAAAAACTGTTTTTT. The entire variable domain, with the stretches around the CDR3 drawn from the reference TRBV19 and TRBJ1-4 proteins, is DGGITQSPKYLFRKEGQNVTLSCEQNLNHDAMYWYRQDPGQGLRLIYYSQIVNDFQKGDIAEGYSVSREKKESFPLTVTSAQKNPTAFYLCASSARTGNRPNEKLFFGSGTQLSVL.